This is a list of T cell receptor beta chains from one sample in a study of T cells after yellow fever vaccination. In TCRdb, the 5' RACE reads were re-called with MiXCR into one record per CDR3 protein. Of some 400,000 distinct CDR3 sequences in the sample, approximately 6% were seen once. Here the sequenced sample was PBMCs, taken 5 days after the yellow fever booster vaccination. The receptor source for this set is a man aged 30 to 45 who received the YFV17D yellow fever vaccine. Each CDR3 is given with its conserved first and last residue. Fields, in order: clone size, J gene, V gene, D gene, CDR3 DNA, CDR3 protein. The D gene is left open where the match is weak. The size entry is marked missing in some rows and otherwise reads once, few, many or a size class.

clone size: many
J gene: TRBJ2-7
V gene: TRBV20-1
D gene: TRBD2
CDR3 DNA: TGCAGTGCTAGAGGGACTAGCGGTTCCTACGAGCAGTACTTC
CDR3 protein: CSARGTSGSYEQYF

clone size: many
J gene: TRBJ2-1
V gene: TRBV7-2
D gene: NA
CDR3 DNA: TGTGCCAGCAGCGCCAGGACAGAGCAGTTCTTC
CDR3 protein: CASSARTEQFF

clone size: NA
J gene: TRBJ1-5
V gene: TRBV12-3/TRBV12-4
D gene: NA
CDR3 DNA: TGTGCCAGCAGTCTCTCCACAGGGAGTCAGCCCCAGCATTTT
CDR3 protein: CASSLSTGSQPQHF

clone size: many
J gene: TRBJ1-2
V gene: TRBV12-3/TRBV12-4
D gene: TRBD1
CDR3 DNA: TGTGCCAGCAGTTTTTGGGACAGGCGAGGCTACACCTTC
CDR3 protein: CASSFWDRRGYTF

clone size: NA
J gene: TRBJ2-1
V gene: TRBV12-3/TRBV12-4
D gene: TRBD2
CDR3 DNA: TGTGCCTTCCGGGGACTAGCCCGAGGGCGAACCTACAATGAGCAGTTCTTC
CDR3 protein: CAFRGLARGRTYNEQFF

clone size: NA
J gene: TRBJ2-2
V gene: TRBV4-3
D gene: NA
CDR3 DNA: TGCGCCAGCAGCGGTACAGGGAACACCAGGGAGCTGTTTTTT
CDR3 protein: CASSGTGNTRELFF

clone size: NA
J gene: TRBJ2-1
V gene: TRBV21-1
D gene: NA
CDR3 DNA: TGTGCCAGCAGCGCCGGGACTAGCGGGAGCTCCTACAATGAGCAGTTCTTC
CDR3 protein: CASSAGTSGSSYNEQFF

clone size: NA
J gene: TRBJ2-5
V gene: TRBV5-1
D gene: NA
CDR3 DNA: TGCGCCAGCAGCTTGGCGGGATCGCCCGAGACCCAGTACTTC
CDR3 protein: CASSLAGSPETQYF

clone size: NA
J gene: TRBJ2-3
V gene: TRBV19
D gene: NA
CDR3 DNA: TGTGCCAGTAGCTCAGTGCCTAGCACAGATACGCAGTATTTT
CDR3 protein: CASSSVPSTDTQYF

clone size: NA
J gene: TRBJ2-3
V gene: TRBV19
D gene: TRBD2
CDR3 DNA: TGTGCCAGTAGTAAGCCCCCTCGGACTAGCGGGAGGGCCTTACCCGATACGCAGTATTTT
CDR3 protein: CASSKPPRTSGRALPDTQYF

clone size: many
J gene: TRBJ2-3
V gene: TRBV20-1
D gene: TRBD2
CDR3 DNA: TGCAGTGCTAGAGATCCAGCGGGATCCACAGATACGCAGTATTTT
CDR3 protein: CSARDPAGSTDTQYF

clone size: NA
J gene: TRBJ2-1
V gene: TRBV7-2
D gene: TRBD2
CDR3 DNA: TGTGCCAGCAGCCCCGAACCACTAGCGGGAGGGGGCATCTTC
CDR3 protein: CASSPEPLAGGGIF

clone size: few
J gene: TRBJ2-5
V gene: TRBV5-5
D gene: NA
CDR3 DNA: TGTGCCAGCAGCTTACCCCGGACTGGCCAAGAGACCCAGTACTTC
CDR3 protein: CASSLPRTGQETQYF

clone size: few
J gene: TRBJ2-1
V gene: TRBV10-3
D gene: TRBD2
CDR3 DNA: TGTGCCATCAGTGAGTCGAGGTTGCTAGCGGGGGAGGTTGAGCAGTTCTTC
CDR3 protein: CAISESRLLAGEVEQFF

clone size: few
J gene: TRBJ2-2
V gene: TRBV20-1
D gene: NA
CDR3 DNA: TGCAGTGCTAGGGAACCGGGACCGATCACCGGGGAGCTGTTTTTT
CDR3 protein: CSAREPGPITGELFF

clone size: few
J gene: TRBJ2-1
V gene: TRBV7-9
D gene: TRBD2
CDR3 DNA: TGTGCCAGCAGCTTAGGTGGAAGCGGGAGCTCCTACAATGAGCAGTTCTTC
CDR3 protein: CASSLGGSGSSYNEQFF

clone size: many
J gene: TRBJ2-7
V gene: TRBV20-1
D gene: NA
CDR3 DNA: TGCAGTGCAACGGGACGGATCTACGAGCAGTACTTC
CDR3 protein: CSATGRIYEQYF

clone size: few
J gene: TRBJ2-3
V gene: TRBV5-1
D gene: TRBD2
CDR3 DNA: TGCGCCAGCAGCGAAACCGGGACTACTACAGATACGCAGTATTTT
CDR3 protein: CASSETGTTTDTQYF

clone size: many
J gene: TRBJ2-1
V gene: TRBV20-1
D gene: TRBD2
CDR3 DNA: TGCAGTGCCGGACTAGCCTACAATGAGCAGTTCTTC
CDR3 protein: CSAGLAYNEQFF

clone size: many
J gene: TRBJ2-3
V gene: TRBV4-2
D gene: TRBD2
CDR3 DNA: TGTGCCAGCAGCCGAGATCCGGGACTAGCGGCAGATACGCAGTATTTT
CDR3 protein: CASSRDPGLAADTQYF

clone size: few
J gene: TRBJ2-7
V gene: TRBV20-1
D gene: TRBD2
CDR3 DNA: TGCAGTGCTAGTCCCCGTGCCGGGACTAGCTCTATTTCCTACGAGCAGTACTTC
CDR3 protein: CSASPRAGTSSISYEQYF

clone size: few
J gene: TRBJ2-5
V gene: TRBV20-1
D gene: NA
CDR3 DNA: TGCAGTGCAGGGACCGAACAAGAGACCCAGTACTTC
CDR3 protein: CSAGTEQETQYF

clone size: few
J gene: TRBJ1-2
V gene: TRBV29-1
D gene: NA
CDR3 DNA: TGCAGCGTTGAGGACGGAGGCTATGGCTACACCTTC
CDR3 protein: CSVEDGGYGYTF

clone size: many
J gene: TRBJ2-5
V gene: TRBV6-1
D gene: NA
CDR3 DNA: TGTGCCAGCAGCATTGGAGGATGGGAGACCCAGTACTTC
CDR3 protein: CASSIGGWETQYF

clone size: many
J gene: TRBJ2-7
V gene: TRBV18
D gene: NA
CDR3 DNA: TGTGCCAGCTCACCAAGCAACTCCTACGAGCAGTACTTC
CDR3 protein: CASSPSNSYEQYF

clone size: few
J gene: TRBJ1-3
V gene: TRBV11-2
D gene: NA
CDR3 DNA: TGTGCCAGCAGCCTAAGGACAGTTCCACTGAGCTCTGGAAACACCATATATTTT
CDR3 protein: CASSLRTVPLSSGNTIYF

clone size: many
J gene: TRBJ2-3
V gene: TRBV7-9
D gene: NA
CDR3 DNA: TGTGCCAGCAGCTTGGTGGGAGTGACAGATACGCAGTATTTT
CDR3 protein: CASSLVGVTDTQYF

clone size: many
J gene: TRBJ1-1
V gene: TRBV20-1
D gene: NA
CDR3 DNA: TGCAGTGCTAAGCCGCGGCACACTGAAGCTTTCTTT
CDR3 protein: CSAKPRHTEAFF

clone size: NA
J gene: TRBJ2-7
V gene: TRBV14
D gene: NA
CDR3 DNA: TGTGCCAGCAGCCAAGGATCGAAATACGAGCAGTACTTC
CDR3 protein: CASSQGSKYEQYF

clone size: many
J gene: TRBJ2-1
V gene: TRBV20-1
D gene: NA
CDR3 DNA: TGCAGTGCTAGAGCAGGCCGAAACGATCACAATGAGCAGTTCTTC
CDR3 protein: CSARAGRNDHNEQFF

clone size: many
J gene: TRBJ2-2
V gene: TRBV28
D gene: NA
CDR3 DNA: TGTGCCAGCAGCCACCGGGGCGAGAACACCGGGGAGCTGTTTTTT
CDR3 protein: CASSHRGENTGELFF

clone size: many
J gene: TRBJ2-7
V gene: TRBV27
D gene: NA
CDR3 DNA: TGTGCCAGCAGTCCAATCGTGGTGACAGGAACCTACGAGCAGTACTTC
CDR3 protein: CASSPIVVTGTYEQYF